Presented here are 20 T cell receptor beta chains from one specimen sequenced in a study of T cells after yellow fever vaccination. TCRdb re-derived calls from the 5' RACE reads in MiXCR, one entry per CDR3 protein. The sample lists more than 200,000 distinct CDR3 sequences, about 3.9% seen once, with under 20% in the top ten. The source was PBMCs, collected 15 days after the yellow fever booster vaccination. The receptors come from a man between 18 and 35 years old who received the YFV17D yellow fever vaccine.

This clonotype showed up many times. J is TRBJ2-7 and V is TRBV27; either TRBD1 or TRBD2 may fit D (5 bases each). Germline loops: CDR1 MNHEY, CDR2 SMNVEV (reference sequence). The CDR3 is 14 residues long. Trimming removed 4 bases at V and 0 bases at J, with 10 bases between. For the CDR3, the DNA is TGTGCCAGCAGTTCCCGGGGCAGCTCCTACGAGCAGTACGTC. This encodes CASSSRGSSYEQYV.

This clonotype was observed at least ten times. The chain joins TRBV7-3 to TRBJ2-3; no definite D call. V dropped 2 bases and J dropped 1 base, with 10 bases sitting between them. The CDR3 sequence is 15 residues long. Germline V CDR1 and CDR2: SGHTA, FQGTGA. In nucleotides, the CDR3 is TGTGCCAGCAGCTTAGGTCAGCCCGGCACAGATACGCAGTATTTT. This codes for CASSLGQPGTDTQYF.

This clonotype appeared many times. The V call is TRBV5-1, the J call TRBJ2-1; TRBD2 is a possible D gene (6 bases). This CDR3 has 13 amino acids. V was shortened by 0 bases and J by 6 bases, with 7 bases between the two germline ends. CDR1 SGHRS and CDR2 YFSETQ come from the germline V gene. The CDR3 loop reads CASSLGLVNEQFF. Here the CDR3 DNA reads TGCGCCAGCAGCTTGGGACTAGTCAATGAGCAGTTCTTC.

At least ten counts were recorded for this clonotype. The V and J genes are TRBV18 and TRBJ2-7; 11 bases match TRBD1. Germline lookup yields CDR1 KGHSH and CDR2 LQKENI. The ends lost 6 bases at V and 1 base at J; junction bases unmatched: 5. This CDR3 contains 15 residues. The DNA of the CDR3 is TGTGCCAGCTCCTGGGGGACAGGGGGTTCCTACGAGCAGTACTTC. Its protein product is CASSWGTGGSYEQYF.

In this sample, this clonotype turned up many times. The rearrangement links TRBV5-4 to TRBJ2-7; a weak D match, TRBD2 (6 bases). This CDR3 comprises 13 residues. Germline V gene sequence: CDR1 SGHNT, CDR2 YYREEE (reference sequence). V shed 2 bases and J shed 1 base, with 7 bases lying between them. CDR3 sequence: CASSFGTSYEQYF. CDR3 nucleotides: TGTGCCAGCAGCTTCGGGACTTCCTACGAGCAGTACTTC.

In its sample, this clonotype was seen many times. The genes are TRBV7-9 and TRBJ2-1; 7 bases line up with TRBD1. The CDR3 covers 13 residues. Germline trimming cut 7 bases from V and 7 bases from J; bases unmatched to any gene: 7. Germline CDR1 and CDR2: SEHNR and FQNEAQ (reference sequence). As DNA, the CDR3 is TGTGCCAGCATCCTCGGACAGGCTAATGAGCAGTTCTTC. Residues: CASILGQANEQFF.

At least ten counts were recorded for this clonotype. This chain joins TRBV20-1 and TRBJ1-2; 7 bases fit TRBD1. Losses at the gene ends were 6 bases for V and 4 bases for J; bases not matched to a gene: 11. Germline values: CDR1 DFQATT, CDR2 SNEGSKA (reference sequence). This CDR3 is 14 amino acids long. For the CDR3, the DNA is TGCAGTGCACCGACCTTTGACAGGGCCTATGGCTACACCTTC. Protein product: CSAPTFDRAYGYTF.

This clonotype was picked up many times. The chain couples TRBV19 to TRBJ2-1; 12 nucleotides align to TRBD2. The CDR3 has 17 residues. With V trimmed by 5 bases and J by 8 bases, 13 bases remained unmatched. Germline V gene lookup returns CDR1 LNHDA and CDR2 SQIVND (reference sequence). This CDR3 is CASSLRGLAGGPYEQFF. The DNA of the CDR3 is TGTGCCAGTAGTCTCCGCGGGCTAGCGGGGGGGCCCTATGAGCAGTTCTTC.

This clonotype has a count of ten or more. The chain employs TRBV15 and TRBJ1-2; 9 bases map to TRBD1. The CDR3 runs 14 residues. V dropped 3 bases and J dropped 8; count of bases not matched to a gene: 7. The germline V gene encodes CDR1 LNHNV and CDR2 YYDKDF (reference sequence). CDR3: CATSSRQGVIGYTF. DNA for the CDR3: TGTGCCACCAGCAGTCGACAGGGGGTGATAGGCTACACCTTC.

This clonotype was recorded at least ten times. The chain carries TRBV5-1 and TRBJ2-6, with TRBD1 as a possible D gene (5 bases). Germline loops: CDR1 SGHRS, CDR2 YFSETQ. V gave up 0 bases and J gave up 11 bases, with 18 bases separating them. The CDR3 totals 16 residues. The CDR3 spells CASSLEGNSRLYVLTF. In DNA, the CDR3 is TGCGCCAGCAGCTTGGAGGGGAACTCTCGGCTCTACGTCCTGACTTTC.

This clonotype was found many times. The CDR3 sequence is CASSVYRGTSPNGYTF. The CDR3 nucleotides read TGTGCCAGCAGCGTGTATCGGGGGACGTCCCCCAATGGCTACACCTTC. This chain joins TRBV9 and TRBJ1-2; D possibly corresponds to TRBD1 (5 bases). The germline gives CDR1 SGDLS, CDR2 YYNGEE. The V end was cut by 2 bases, the J end by 6 bases, with 20 bases between. The CDR3 is 16 residues long.

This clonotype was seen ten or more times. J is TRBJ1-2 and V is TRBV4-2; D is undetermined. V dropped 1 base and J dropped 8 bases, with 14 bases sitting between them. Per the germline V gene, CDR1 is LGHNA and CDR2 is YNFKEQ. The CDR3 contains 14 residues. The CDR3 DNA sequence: TGTGCCAGCAGCCAAGTAGGCCGGGAGGGAGGCTACACCTTC. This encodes CASSQVGREGGYTF.

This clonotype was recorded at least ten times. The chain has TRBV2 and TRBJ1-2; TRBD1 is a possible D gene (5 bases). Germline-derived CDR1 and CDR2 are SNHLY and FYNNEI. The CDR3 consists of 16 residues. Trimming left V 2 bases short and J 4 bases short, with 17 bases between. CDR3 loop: CASSEFGRQGVYGYTF. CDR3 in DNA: TGTGCCAGCAGTGAATTCGGTCGGCAGGGAGTCTATGGCTACACCTTC.

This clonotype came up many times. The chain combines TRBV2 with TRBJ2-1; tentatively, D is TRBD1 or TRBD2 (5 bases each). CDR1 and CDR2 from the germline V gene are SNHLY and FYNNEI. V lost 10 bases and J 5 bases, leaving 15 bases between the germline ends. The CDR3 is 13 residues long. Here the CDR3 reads CAIRYWGNNEQFF. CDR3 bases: TGTGCCATACGATATTGGGGGAACAATGAGCAGTTCTTC.

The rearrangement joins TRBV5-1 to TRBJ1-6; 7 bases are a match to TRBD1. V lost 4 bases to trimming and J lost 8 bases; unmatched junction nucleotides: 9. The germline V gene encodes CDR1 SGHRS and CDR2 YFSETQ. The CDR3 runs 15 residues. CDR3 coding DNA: TGCGCCAGCAGCCCAAGTAGGGGGCTTGATTCACCCCTCCACTTT. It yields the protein CASSPSRGLDSPLHF.

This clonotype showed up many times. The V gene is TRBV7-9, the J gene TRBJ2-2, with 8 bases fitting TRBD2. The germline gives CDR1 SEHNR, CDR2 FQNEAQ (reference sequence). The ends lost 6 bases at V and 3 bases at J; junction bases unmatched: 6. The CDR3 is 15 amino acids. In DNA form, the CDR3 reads TGTGCCAGCAGGGATACTAGCGGTGACACCGGGGAGCTGTTTTTT. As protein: CASRDTSGDTGELFF.

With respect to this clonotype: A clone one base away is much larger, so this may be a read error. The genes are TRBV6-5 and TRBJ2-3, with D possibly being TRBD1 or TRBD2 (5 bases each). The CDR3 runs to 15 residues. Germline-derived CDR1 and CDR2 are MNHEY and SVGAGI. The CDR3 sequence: CASSYGGTSTDTLYF. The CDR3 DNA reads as TGTGCCAGCAGTTACGGGGGTACCTCGACAGATACGCTGTATTTT.

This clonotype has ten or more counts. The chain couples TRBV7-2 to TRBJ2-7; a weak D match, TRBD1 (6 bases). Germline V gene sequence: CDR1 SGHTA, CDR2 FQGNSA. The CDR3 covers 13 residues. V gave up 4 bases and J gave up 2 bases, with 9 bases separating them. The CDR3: CASSSDRPYEQYF. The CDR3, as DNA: TGTGCCAGCAGCTCCGACAGGCCCTACGAGCAGTACTTC.

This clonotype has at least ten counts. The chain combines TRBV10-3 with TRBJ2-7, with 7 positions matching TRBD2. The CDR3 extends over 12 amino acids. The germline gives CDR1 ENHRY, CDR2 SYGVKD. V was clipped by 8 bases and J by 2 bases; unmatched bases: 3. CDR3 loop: CAIGAGTYEQYV. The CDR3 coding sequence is TGTGCCATCGGAGCGGGAACCTACGAGCAGTACGTC.

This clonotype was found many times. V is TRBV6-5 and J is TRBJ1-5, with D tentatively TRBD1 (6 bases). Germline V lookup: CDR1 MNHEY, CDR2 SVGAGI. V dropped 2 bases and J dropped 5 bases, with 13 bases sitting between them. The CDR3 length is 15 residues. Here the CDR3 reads CASSYTTGSDQPQHF. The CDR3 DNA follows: TGTGCCAGCAGTTACACCACAGGGTCCGATCAGCCCCAGCATTTT.